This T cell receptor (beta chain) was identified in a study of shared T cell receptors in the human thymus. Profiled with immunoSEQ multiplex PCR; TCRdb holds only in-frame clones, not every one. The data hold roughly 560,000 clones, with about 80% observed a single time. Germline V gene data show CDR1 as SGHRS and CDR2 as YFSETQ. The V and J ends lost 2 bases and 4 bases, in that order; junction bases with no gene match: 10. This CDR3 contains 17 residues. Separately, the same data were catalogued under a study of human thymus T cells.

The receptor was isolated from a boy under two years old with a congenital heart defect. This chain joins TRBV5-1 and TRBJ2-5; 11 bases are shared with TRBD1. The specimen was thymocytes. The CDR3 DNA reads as TGCGCCAGCAGCTTACACCGGGACAGGGGGGGAAGAGAGACCCAGTACTTC. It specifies CASSLHRDRGGRETQYF. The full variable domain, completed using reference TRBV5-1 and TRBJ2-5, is KAGVTQTPRYLIKTRGQQVTLSCSPISGHRSVSWYQQTPGQGLQFLFEYFSETQRNKGNFPGRFSGRQFSNSRSEMNVSTLELGDSALYLCASSLHRDRGGRETQYFGPGTRLLVL.